This T cell receptor beta chain was sequenced during a study of identical twins. Study-wide findings and caveats: Possibly, invariant MAIT and iNKT cells partly confounded zero-insertion analyses.

The ends were cut back, 4 bases at V and 6 bases at J, with 10 bases in the middle. Germline CDR1 and CDR2: SGHVS and FQNEAQ. The CDR3 runs 12 residues. TCRdb recomputed calls from the 5' RACE reads with MiXCR, one row per CDR3 protein. The table records 690,000 or so distinct CDR3 sequences, around 8.6% of them present only once. This clonotype was recorded a few times. Antigen: not known. These same records also appear under a second study, on yellow fever vaccine responses in identical twins.

The sample consisted of PBMCs. This TCR was sampled from a woman aged 18-30 years in good health. The gene calls are TRBV7-8 and TRBJ2-7, with D perhaps matching TRBD2 (5 bases). The CDR3 is CASSWTGFEQYF. The CDR3 bases are TGTGCCAGCAGCTGGACGGGATTCGAGCAGTACTTC. Looking up the rest from reference TRBV7-8 and TRBJ2-7 gives the full variable domain: GAGVSQSPRYKVAKRGQDVALRCDPISGHVSLFWYQQALGQGPEFLTYFQNEAQLDKSGLPSDRFFAERPEGSVSTLKIQRTQQEDSAVYLCASSWTGFEQYFGPGTRLTVT.